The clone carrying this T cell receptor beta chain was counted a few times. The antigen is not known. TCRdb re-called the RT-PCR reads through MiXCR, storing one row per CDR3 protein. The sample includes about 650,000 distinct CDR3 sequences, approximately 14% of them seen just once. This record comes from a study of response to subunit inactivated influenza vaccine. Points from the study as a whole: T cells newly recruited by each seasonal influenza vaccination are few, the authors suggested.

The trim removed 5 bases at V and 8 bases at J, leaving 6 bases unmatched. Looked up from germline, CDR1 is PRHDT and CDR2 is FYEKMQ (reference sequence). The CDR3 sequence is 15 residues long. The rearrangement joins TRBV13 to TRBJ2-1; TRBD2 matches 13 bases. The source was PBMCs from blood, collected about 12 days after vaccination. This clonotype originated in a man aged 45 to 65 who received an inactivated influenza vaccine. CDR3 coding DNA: TGTGCCAGCAGCCCAACTAGCGGGGGGGCAGATGAGCAGTTCTTC. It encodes CASSPTSGGADEQFF.